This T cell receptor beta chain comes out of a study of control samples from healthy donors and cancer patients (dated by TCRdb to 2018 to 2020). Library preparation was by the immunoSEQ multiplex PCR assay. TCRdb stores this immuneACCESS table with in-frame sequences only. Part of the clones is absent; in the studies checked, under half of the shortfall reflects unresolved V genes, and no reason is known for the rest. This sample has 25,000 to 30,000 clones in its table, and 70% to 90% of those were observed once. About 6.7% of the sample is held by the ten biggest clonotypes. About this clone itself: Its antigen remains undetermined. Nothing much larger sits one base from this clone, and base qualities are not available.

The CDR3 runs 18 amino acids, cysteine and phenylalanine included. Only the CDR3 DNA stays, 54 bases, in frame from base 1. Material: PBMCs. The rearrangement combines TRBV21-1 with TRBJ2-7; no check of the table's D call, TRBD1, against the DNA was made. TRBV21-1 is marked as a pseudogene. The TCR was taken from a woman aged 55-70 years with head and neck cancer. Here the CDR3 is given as CASSKALPRTDSSYEQYF. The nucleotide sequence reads TGTGCCAGCAGCAAAGCGCTACCACGGACAGACAGCTCCTACGAGCAGTACTTC.